The next 21 T cell receptor beta chains were all read from a single sample in a study of OX40 agonist ivuxolimab in advanced cancers. Assay used: immunoSEQ multiplex PCR; TCRdb lists only in-frame clones, some missing. This sample yields approximately 40,000 clones, of which around 93% are seen a single time; approximately 9.7% belongs to the top ten. The starting material was CD4+ or CD8+ T cells sorted from blood, obtained in a trial of the OX40 agonist ivuxolimab. These receptors were taken from an adult with an advanced solid tumor such as melanoma, head and neck, liver or kidney cancer.

The sample holds a few counts of this clone. The chain carries TRBV28 and TRBJ2-7; 10 nucleotides agree with TRBD2. Trimming removed 6 bases from V and 3 bases from J; junction bases left unmatched: 11. The length of the CDR3 is 16 residues. Germline CDR1 and CDR2: MDHEN and SYDVKM. The CDR3 loop reads CASRPPGASGSYEQYV. CDR3 DNA sequence: TGTGCCAGCAGACCGCCTGGGGCTAGCGGGAGCTACGAGCAGTACGTC.

On this clone: The junction differs from germline at one of its ends, possibly a read error. The CDR3 coding sequence is TGTGCCCGCAGCCCCGGGGGGGGGACTGAAGCTTTCTTT. Protein: CARSPGGGTEAFF. The chain uses TRBV5-6 and TRBJ1-1; D might be TRBD1 (5 bases). CDR1 SGHDT and CDR2 YYEEEE come from the germline V gene. This CDR3 contains 13 residues.

The CDR3 DNA sequence: TGTGCCAGCAGCGGGCTCGGTAGCGGAGTTTACGAGCAGTACGTC. Translated, it gives CASSGLGSGVYEQYV. The chain carries TRBV2 and TRBJ2-7, with D maybe TRBD2 (6 bases). The ends were cut back, 6 bases at V and 4 bases at J, with 19 bases in the middle. Germline V gives CDR1 SNHLY, CDR2 FYNNEI. This CDR3 contains 15 residues.

In DNA form, the CDR3 reads TGTGCCAGCAGCTTGGGGGCTTTCTTGGTCGGGTATTTT. Its protein is CASSLGAFLVGYF. V and J are TRBV5-8 and TRBJ2-3; D is undetermined. The CDR3 loop spans 13 amino acids. Per the germline V gene, CDR1 is SGHTS and CDR2 is YDEGEE. V was trimmed by 0 bases and J by 14 bases, leaving 16 bases between them.

This clone was seen a single time. V usage is TRBV30 and J usage is TRBJ2-1; D is possibly TRBD2 (5 bases). Between the trimmed V and J ends, which lost 7 bases and 2 bases, there was a span of 15 bases. CDR3 length: 14 amino acids. Germline lookup yields CDR1 GTSNPN and CDR2 SVGIG (reference sequence). The chain's CDR3 is CAFHSGYAYNEQFF. The CDR3 coding sequence is TGTGCCTTCCATTCGGGATATGCCTACAATGAGCAGTTCTTC.

This rearrangement joins TRBV9 to TRBJ1-3; D is undetermined. Per germline, CDR1 SGDLS and CDR2 YYNGEE. The CDR3 sequence is 13 residues long. Trimming pared 0 bases from V and 4 bases from J, leaving 5 bases between. The CDR3 here is CASSVDVGNTIYF. CDR3 DNA sequence: TGTGCCAGCAGCGTAGACGTGGGAAACACCATATATTTT. The full variable domain, completed using reference TRBV9 and TRBJ1-3, is DSGVTQTPKHLITATGQRVTLRCSPRSGDLSVYWYQQSLDQGLQFLIQYYNGEERAKGNILERFSAQQFPDLHSELNLSSLELGDSALYFCASSVDVGNTIYFGEGSWLTVV.

This chain links TRBV7-9 with TRBJ2-7, with unresolved D. V lost 9 bases to trimming and J lost 0 bases, with 12 bases between them. Germline CDR1 and CDR2: SEHNR and FQNEAQ (reference sequence). The CDR3 length is 13 residues. The CDR3 region has the DNA TGTGCCAGTAGGAGACTGCCCTCCTACGAGCAGTACTTC. As protein: CASRRLPSYEQYF.

The chain couples TRBV5-1 to TRBJ2-1, with TRBD2 identical over 8 bases. CDR1 and CDR2 (germline): SGHRS, YFSETQ. Trimming took 4 bases from V and 7 from J; bases not matched to a gene: 13. The CDR3 covers 16 residues. This chain's CDR3 is CASSPSGSGSRNEQFF. The CDR3 DNA sequence: TGCGCCAGCAGCCCCAGCGGGAGTGGAAGCCGGAATGAGCAGTTCTTC.

The chain has TRBV11-2 and TRBJ2-7; either TRBD1 or TRBD2 may fit D (5 bases each). The CDR3 loop spans 13 amino acids. Germline values: CDR1 SGHAT, CDR2 FQNNGV. V lost 5 bases and J 6 bases, leaving 14 bases between the germline ends. The CDR3 region is CASSRGTTLEQYF. The CDR3 DNA reads TGTGCCAGCAGCCGTGGGACCACCCTCGAGCAGTACTTC.

The CDR3 nucleotides read TGTGCCAGCAGCCGGGGACAGGGGGAAGATACGCAGTATTTT. Its translation: CASSRGQGEDTQYF. This sequence joins TRBV6-5 and TRBJ2-3; 11 nucleotides align to TRBD1. Per germline, CDR1 MNHEY and CDR2 SVGAGI. The V gene end was trimmed by 6 bases and the J gene end by 5 bases; junction bases not matched to a gene: 4. CDR3 size: 14 residues.

This chain uses TRBV5-8 with TRBJ2-7; D is undetermined. The CDR3 spans 14 residues. V was pared by 4 bases and J by 2 bases, with 13 bases between. CDR1 SGHTS and CDR2 YDEGEE come from the germline V gene. CDR3 nucleotides: TGTGCCAGCAGCGAACGAAGTTTTCCCTACGAGCAGTACTTC. It is translated as CASSERSFPYEQYF.

The chain recombines TRBV9 with TRBJ2-5, with TRBD2 matching over 9 bases. Germline lookup yields CDR1 SGDLS and CDR2 YYNGEE. This CDR3 has 15 amino acids. J lost 7 bases, V lost 0 bases, and 7 bases had no gene match. The chain's CDR3 is CASSVGNSGSGTQYF. The CDR3 DNA reads as TGTGCCAGCAGCGTAGGAAATAGCGGGAGCGGGACCCAGTACTTC.

The chain couples TRBV30 to TRBJ2-1; D is possibly TRBD2 (5 bases). Trimming pared 0 bases from V and 8 bases from J, leaving 11 bases between. Germline CDR1 reads GTSNPN; CDR2 reads SVGIG (reference sequence). This CDR3 spans 13 amino acids. CDR3 region: CAWSVYSAHEQFF. The CDR3 DNA sequence: TGTGCCTGGAGTGTCTATAGCGCCCATGAGCAGTTCTTC.

The chain is built from TRBV7-8 and TRBJ2-6, with a weak D call TRBD1 (5 bases). The CDR3 totals 15 residues. Trimming took 4 bases from V and 4 from J, leaving 11 bases between them. CDR1 and CDR2 from the germline V gene are SGHVS and FQNEAQ. The CDR3 protein is CASSSGFSGANVLTF. The CDR3 nucleotides read TGTGCCAGCAGCTCAGGGTTTTCGGGGGCCAACGTCCTGACTTTC.

This clone turned up a few times. This sequence joins TRBV6-5 and TRBJ1-2; a possible D gene is TRBD1 (5 bases). The CDR3 is 14 residues long. V was shortened by 8 bases and J by 2 bases, with 15 bases between the two germline ends. The germline gives CDR1 MNHEY, CDR2 SVGAGI. The CDR3 nucleotides read TGTGCCAGCGAATCCATTGGGGGGAACTATGGCTACACCTTC. It yields the protein CASESIGGNYGYTF.

The chain carries TRBV25-1 and TRBJ2-2; either TRBD1 or TRBD2 may supply D (6 bases each). CDR1 and CDR2 (germline): MGHDK, SYGVNS. V lost 4 bases to trimming and J lost 7 bases, with 13 bases between them. The CDR3 is 14 residues long. The chain's CDR3 is CASSGGPGVGELFF. CDR3 in DNA: TGTGCCAGCAGTGGGGGGCCGGGGGTCGGGGAGCTGTTTTTT.

CDR3 bases: TGTGCCAGCAGCCTAAGCGTACGCATCGGGGCTTTCTTT. Amino acid sequence: CASSLSVRIGAFF. The chain combines TRBV7-9 with TRBJ1-1; no firm D call. V was cut by 5 bases and J by 11 bases, with 18 bases left in between. The CDR3 extends over 13 amino acids. From germline, CDR1 is SEHNR and CDR2 FQNEAQ (reference sequence).

The gene calls are TRBV5-1 and TRBJ2-1; D not certain. Germline V gene sequence: CDR1 SGHRS, CDR2 YFSETQ. The CDR3 spans 9 residues. The CDR3 reads CAVGDEQFF. The CDR3 region has the DNA TGCGCAGTCGGCGATGAGCAGTTCTTC.

The chain couples TRBV4-1 to TRBJ1-2, with 10 bases fitting TRBD1. Trimming cost V 0 bases and J 4 bases; bases outside gene matches: 11. CDR1 is MGHRA, CDR2 YSYEKL, per germline. This CDR3 has 18 amino acids. For the CDR3, the DNA is TGCGCCAGCAGCCAAGATGAACTGCGAGACAGGGGGCCCTATGGCTACACCTTC. This translates into CASSQDELRDRGPYGYTF.

The DNA of the CDR3 is TGTGCCAGCAGCTTTCTTAGCACAGATACGCAGTATTTT. It codes for CASSFLSTDTQYF. The J gene is TRBJ2-3, the V gene TRBV7-3; no firm D call. Germline values: CDR1 SGHTA, CDR2 FQGTGA. Deletions cut 3 bases from V and 0 bases from J, with 4 bases between. The CDR3 sequence is 13 residues long.

The chain has TRBV28 and TRBJ1-2; 7 nucleotides align to TRBD1. Per germline, CDR1 MDHEN and CDR2 SYDVKM. The CDR3 totals 13 residues. With V trimmed by 3 bases and J by 2 bases, 0 bases remained unmatched. CDR3 DNA sequence: TGTGCCAGCAGTTTGACAGGGAACTATGGCTACACCTTC. Translated: CASSLTGNYGYTF.